These T cell receptor beta chains were read from a single sample in a study of blood T cell repertoires in COVID-19. Some clones are missing from TCRdb's copy, which holds only in-frame ones; the method was immunoSEQ multiplex PCR. The profile shows 99,000 or so clones, approximately 85% of them singletons. The sequenced sample consisted of peripheral blood. The receptors stem from a man in his forties or fifties with acute or convalescent COVID-19. Each CDR3 is given with its conserved first and last residue. Each record gives: J gene, D gene, V gene, clone size, CDR3 DNA, CDR3 protein. D genes are given only for firm matches. Rows may omit the clone size; those that give it use once, few, many or a size class.

>TRBJ2-1|TRBD2|TRBV27|.
TGTGCCAGCAGTTTAAGATGGAGCGGGAGGGCGGTGGTGGGTTATGAGCAGTTCTTC
CASSLRWSGRAVVGYEQFF
>TRBJ1-2|.|TRBV28|once
TGTGCCAGCAGTTCACAGGGCCTCCCTCCCTATGGCTACACCTTC
CASSSQGLPPYGYTF
>TRBJ2-7|.|TRBV29-1|.
TGCAGCGTTTCCCAACGCGGGAACTCCTACGAGCAGTACTTC
CSVSQRGNSYEQYF
>TRBJ1-4|.|TRBV28|.
TGTGCCAGCACCCTCGGGAGAAAACTGTTTTTT
CASTLGRKLFF
>TRBJ2-7|.|TRBV5-4|.
TGTGCCAGCAGCTTGCCTCAGGGCGGCCCCTACGAGCAGTACTTC
CASSLPQGGPYEQYF
>TRBJ2-1|TRBD2|TRBV9|.
TGTGCCAGCAGCGTAAGGTCTAGCGGATACTCCTACAATGAGCAGTTCTTC
CASSVRSSGYSYNEQFF
>TRBJ1-5|.|TRBV21-1|.
TGTGCCAGCAGGCAGACAGGGGGATTAAATCAGCCCCAGCATTTT
CASRQTGGLNQPQHF
>TRBJ1-4|.|TRBV28|.
TGTGCCAGCAGTTTGCGGGGTCGGGAAAAACTGTTTTTT
CASSLRGREKLFF
>TRBJ1-1|.|TRBV3-1/TRBV3-2|.
TGTGCCAGCAGCGGAGGAGGGGCTGAAGCTTTCTTT
CASSGGGAEAFF
>TRBJ2-5|.|TRBV2|.
TGTGCCAGCAGCAGCGCGGGACGGAAAGAGACCCAGTACTTC
CASSSAGRKETQYF
>TRBJ1-5|.|TRBV27|.
TGTGCCAGCAGTTACGGAGGGGCTTGGCAGCCCCAGCATTTT
CASSYGGAWQPQHF
>TRBJ2-1|TRBD2|TRBV11-2|.
TGTGCCAGCAGCCGCAGCGGGAGAACCTACAATGAGCAGTTCTTC
CASSRSGRTYNEQFF
>TRBJ2-5|TRBD1|TRBV27|.
TGTGCCAGCAGTTTCGGACAGGGGGCCCAAGAGACCCAGTACTTC
CASSFGQGAQETQYF